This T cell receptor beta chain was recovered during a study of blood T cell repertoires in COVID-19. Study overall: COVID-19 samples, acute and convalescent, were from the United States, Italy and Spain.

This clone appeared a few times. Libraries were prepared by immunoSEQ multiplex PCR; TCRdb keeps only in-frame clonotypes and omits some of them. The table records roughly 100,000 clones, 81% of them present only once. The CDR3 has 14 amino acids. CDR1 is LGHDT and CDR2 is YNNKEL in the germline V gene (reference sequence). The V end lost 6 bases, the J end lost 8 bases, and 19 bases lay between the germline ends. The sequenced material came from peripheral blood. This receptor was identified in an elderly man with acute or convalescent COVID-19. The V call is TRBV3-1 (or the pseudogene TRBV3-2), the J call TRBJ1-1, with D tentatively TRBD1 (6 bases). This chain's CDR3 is CASRQGEAMSEAFF. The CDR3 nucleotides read TGTGCCAGCAGACAGGGAGAAGCCATGAGCGAAGCTTTCTTT.